A single sample is the source of the 2 T cell receptor beta chains below, sequenced in a study of PD-L1 blockade in urothelial cancer. The table came from immunoSEQ multiplex PCR; TCRdb's copy has only in-frame clones and leaves some out. The sample consists of 20,000 to 30,000 clones, around nine tenths of them appearing once. The sample here was PBMCs, taken around atezolizumab (anti-PD-L1) treatment. The receptors here all came from a man aged 55-75 years with urothelial cancer.

V gene TRBV18 combines with J gene TRBJ1-3; 9 bases match TRBD1. There are 16 residues in the CDR3. Germline values: CDR1 KGHSH, CDR2 LQKENI. V lost 4 bases, J lost 3 bases, and 7 bases stayed unmatched. CDR3 region: CASSQRTGGFGNTIYF. The CDR3, as DNA: TGTGCCAGCTCACAGCGCACAGGGGGCTTTGGAAACACCATATATTTT. Full variable domain (rest looked up from reference TRBV18 and TRBJ1-3): NAGVMQNPRHLVRRRGQEARLRCSPMKGHSHVYWYRQLPEEGLKFMVYLQKENIIDESGMPKERFSAEFPKEGPSILRIQQVVRGDSAAYFCASSQRTGGFGNTIYFGEGSWLTVV.

The chain joins TRBV11-3 to TRBJ2-2; tentative D call: TRBD2 (5 bases). This CDR3 is 14 amino acids long. Trimming left V 5 bases short and J 3 bases short, with 10 bases between. The germline CDR1 and CDR2 sequences are SGHNT and YENEEA. In nucleotides, the CDR3 is TGTGCCAGCAGCCACGGGGTATACACCGGGGAGCTGTTTTTT. Its translation is CASSHGVYTGELFF.